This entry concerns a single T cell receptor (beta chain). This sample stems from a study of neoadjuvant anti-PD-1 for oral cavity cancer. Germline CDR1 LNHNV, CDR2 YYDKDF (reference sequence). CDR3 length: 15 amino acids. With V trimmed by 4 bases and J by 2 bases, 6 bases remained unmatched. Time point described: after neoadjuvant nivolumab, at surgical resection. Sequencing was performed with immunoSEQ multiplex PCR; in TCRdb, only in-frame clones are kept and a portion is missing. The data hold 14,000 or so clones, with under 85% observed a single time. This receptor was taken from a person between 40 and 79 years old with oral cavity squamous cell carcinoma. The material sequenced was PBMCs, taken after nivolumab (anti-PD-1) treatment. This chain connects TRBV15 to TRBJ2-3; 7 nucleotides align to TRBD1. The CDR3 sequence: CATSKTGSPTDTQYF. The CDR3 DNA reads TGTGCCACCAGCAAGACAGGGAGTCCCACAGATACGCAGTATTTT.